Listed here is a single T cell receptor (beta chain). The target antigen is unknown. Read coverage stops 3 residues before the CDR3 terminus; the germline J gene supplies the remainder. The entry originates in a study of T cell clonality in common variable immunodeficiency. CDR1 GTSNPN and CDR2 SVGIG come from the germline V gene (reference sequence). V gave up 5 bases and J gave up 3 bases, with 16 bases separating them. CDR3 length: 14 amino acids. Heparinized whole blood, about 4.5 to 8.5 ml, came from each donor. Findings and limits, study-wide: Fewer deletions and N-nucleotide insertions were reportedly seen in common variable immunodeficiency TCR beta sequences. CVID subjects had higher TCRbeta clonality than healthy controls, most marked in about a third. T cell subpopulation sequencing would be needed to explain CVID clonality.

Sequenced by immunoSEQ multiplex PCR; TCRdb stores in-frame clones only, minus some. This sample has fewer than 40,000 clones, each found more than once. This chain joins TRBV30 and TRBJ2-5; the D gene is possibly TRBD2 (5 bases). The sequence came from a human donor with common variable immunodeficiency. What was sequenced was peripheral blood mononuclear cells. The CDR3 reads CAWGGFLGEETQYF. The CDR3 bases that were read are TGTGCCTGGGGTGGTTTCCTCGGGGAAGAGACC.